A selection of T cell receptor beta chains follows, all from one sample in a study of early T cells in non-severe SARS-CoV-2 infection. MiXCR, applied by TCRdb to the 5' RACE reads, yields one record per CDR3 protein. The sample records roughly 69,000 distinct CDR3 sequences, approximately 9.5% being singletons. The sequencing input was whole blood. Receptors originate from an adult who was a healthcare worker with PCR-confirmed SARS-CoV-2 infection or an uninfected control (not recorded which). CDR3s include the opening cysteine and the closing phenylalanine or tryptophan. D genes are given only for firm matches. Size tells how often a clone was seen (once, few, many) or the class of an expanded clone, and some rows leave it out.

cdr3_length,clone_size,v_call,d_call,j_call,cdr3_nt,cdr3_aa
13,many,TRBV6-6,TRBD1,TRBJ2-3,TGTGCCAGCAGAATGGGGGACGGACAGGGTCAGTATTTT,CASRMGDGQGQYF
14,medium-sized,TRBV4-1,.,TRBJ2-1,TGCGCCACCCGTCCCGAGAGCTCCTACAATGAGCAGTTCTTC,CATRPESSYNEQFF
13,many,TRBV20-1,.,TRBJ1-3,TGCAGTGCTACCCCACCTGGAGGAAACACCATATATTTT,CSATPPGGNTIYF
14,.,TRBV2,TRBD1,TRBJ2-7,TGTGCCAGCAGTGTGCCGGACAGGGCCTACGAGCAGTACTTC,CASSVPDRAYEQYF
14,.,TRBV29-1,.,TRBJ1-3,TGCAGCGTTGACGGTCCGAGCGTCGGAAACACCATATATTTT,CSVDGPSVGNTIYF
20,.,TRBV5-1,.,TRBJ2-5,TGCGCCAGCAGCTCTCCGAAGGTTCCTGCGGCAGGGTTAAAGCAAGAGACCCAGTACTTC,CASSSPKVPAAGLKQETQYF
15,few,TRBV19,.,TRBJ1-5,TGTGCCAGTAGTAGGGACGAGGGAAGCAATCAGCCCCAGCATTTT,CASSRDEGSNQPQHF
13,many,TRBV7-8,.,TRBJ2-7,TGTGCCAGCAGCCCGAGGACAGCCTACGAGCAGTACTTC,CASSPRTAYEQYF
14,many,TRBV18,TRBD2,TRBJ2-7,TGTGCCAGCTCGCCCGGGACTAGGGGGTACGAGCAGTACTTC,CASSPGTRGYEQYF
13,.,TRBV10-3,TRBD1,TRBJ1-2,TGTGCCATCAGGAGCCGGGACAGCTATGGCTACACCTTC,CAIRSRDSYGYTF
14,few,TRBV7-2,.,TRBJ2-4,TGTGCCAGCAGCTTAGGGGCTAGGAAAAACATTCAGTACTTC,CASSLGARKNIQYF
14,few,TRBV7-8,TRBD2,TRBJ2-3,TGTGCCAGCAGCCCGCTAGCGGGAGGAAATACGCAGTATTTT,CASSPLAGGNTQYF
13,few,TRBV3-1,TRBD1,TRBJ2-7,TGTGCCAGCAGCCCCGGGACAGGGTTCGAGCAGTACTTC,CASSPGTGFEQYF
13,many,TRBV6-4,.,TRBJ2-3,TGTGCCAGCAGTCGGTCTAGCACAGATACGCAGTATTTT,CASSRSSTDTQYF
13,.,TRBV29-1,.,TRBJ2-7,TGCAGCGTTGAGGAGGGCCGTTCCTACGAGCAGTACTTC,CSVEEGRSYEQYF
17,few,TRBV4-3,TRBD2,TRBJ2-1,TGCGCCAGCAGCCAAGATCGCGGTAGCGGGAGGTACAATGAGCAGTTCTTC,CASSQDRGSGRYNEQFF
17,few,TRBV19,.,TRBJ2-3,TGTGCCAGTAGTATAGTTCTTGGGGGCGCGAGGACAGATACGCAGTATTTT,CASSIVLGGARTDTQYF
15,many,TRBV11-2,.,TRBJ2-2,TGTGCCAGCAGCTTAGACAGTACGAACACCGGGGAGCTGTTTTTT,CASSLDSTNTGELFF
12,few,TRBV7-9,.,TRBJ2-7,TGTGCCAGCAGCTTCGGGGGTATGGAGCAGTACTTC,CASSFGGMEQYF
14,many,TRBV27,.,TRBJ1-2,TGTGCCAGCAGTCTAAAGGGGGACGCTGGGGGCTACACCTTC,CASSLKGDAGGYTF
18,few,TRBV5-1,.,TRBJ2-6,TGCGCCAGCAGCCCCGGGCGGGACGTTGACTCTGGGGCCAACGTCCTGACTTTC,CASSPGRDVDSGANVLTF
15,many,TRBV6-5,.,TRBJ2-7,TGTGCCAGCAGTTATTACGGGACGGGGTCCTACGAGCAGTACTTC,CASSYYGTGSYEQYF